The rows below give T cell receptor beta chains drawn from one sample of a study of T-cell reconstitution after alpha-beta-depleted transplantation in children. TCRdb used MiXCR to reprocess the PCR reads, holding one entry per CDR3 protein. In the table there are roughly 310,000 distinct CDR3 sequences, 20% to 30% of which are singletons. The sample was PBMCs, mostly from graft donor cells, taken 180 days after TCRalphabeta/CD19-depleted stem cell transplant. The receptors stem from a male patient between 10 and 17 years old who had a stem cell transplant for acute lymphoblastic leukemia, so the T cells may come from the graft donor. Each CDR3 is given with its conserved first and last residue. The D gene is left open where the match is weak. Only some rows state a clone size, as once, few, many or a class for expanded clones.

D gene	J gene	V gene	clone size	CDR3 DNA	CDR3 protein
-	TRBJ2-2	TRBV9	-	TGTGCCAGCACCGCTGGCGGGAACACCGGGGAGCTGTTTTTT	CASTAGGNTGELFF
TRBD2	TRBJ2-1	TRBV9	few	TGTGCCAGCAGCCCTACTAGCGGGCATTACAATGAGCAGTTCTTC	CASSPTSGHYNEQFF
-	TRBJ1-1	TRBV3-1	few	TGTGCCAGCAGCCAGAGATATAACACTGAAGCTTTCTTT	CASSQRYNTEAFF
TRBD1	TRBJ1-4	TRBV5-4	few	TGTGCCAGCAGCCACGGGACAGAGAGGGAAAAACTGTTTTTT	CASSHGTEREKLFF
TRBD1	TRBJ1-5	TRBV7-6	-	TGTGCCAGCAGCTCTCTCCCGGACAGGGGGGGCAATCAGCCCCAGCATTTT	CASSSLPDRGGNQPQHF
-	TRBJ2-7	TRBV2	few	TGTGCCAGCAGCGCTAAAGGAACCCTTGGGGGTTTCACCTACGAGCAGTACTTC	CASSAKGTLGGFTYEQYF
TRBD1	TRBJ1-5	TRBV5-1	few	TGCGCCAGCAGCCCCGACAGGGGGATTCAGCCCCAGCATTTT	CASSPDRGIQPQHF
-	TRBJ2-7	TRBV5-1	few	TGCGCCAGCAGCTTGGCGGCCGGCTACGAGCAGTACTTC	CASSLAAGYEQYF
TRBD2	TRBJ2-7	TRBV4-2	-	TGTGCCAGCAGCCAAGATCTACTAGCGTACGAGCAGTACTTC	CASSQDLLAYEQYF
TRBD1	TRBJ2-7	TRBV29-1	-	TGCAGCGTCGCAGGGACAGGCCCAAGGGGCGAGCAGTACTTC	CSVAGTGPRGEQYF
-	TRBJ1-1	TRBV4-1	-	TGCGCCAGCAGCCAAGAGTTAATGGAGGGGACGGGGACTGAAGCTTTCTTT	CASSQELMEGTGTEAFF
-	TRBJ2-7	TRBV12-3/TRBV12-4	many	TGTGCCAGCAGTTTGAACGGTGGACTGAACTACGAGCAGTACTTC	CASSLNGGLNYEQYF
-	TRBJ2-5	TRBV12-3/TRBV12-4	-	TGTGCCAGCAGTTCGGGACTGAGGTACCAAGAGACCCAGTACTTC	CASSSGLRYQETQYF
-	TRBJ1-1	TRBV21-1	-	TGTGCCAGCAGCAACAAGGGTGACTTT	CASSNKGDF
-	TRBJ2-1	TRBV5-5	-	TGTGCCAGCAACTTGTTTCCTGAGCAGTTCTTC	CASNLFPEQFF
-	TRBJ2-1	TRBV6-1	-	TGTGCCAGCACCCGGGGACATACATACAATGAGCAGTTCTTC	CASTRGHTYNEQFF
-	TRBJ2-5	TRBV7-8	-	TGTGCCAGCAGCATGACTTTCCAAGAGACCCAGTCCTTC	CASSMTFQETQSF
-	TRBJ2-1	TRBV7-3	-	TGTGCCAGCAGCTTAACGGGGGCAGTCTACAATGAGCAGTTCTTC	CASSLTGAVYNEQFF
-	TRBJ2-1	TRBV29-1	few	TGCAGCGTTAAACTGGGCTTTAGGTACAATGAGCAGTTCTTC	CSVKLGFRYNEQFF
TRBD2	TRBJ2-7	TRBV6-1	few	TGTGCCAGCAGTCAGGGACTAGCGGGGGTTCCATACGAGCAGTACTTC	CASSQGLAGVPYEQYF
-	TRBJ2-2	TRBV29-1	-	TGCAGCGGAATCACCATCGGGGGCACCGGGGAGCTGTTTTTT	CSGITIGGTGELFF
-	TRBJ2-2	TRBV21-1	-	TGTGCCAGCAGCACCCCCCAGGGTCGTTCGGCCGGGGAGCTGTTTTTT	CASSTPQGRSAGELFF
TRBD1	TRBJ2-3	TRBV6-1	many	TGTGCCAGCAGTCCCGGACAGGGACCAGATACGCAGTATTTT	CASSPGQGPDTQYF
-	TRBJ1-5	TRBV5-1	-	TGCGCCAGCAGCTACGCCCGGACCAGAGACCCAGATACGCAGCATTTT	CASSYARTRDPDTQHF
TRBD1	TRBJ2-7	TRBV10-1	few	TGCGCCAGCAGACCGACAGGGGATGTCCACGAGCAGTACTTC	CASRPTGDVHEQYF
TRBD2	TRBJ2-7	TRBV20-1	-	TGCAGTGCTAGAGATCCGGCGGGAGGGCCCTACGAGCAGTACTTC	CSARDPAGGPYEQYF